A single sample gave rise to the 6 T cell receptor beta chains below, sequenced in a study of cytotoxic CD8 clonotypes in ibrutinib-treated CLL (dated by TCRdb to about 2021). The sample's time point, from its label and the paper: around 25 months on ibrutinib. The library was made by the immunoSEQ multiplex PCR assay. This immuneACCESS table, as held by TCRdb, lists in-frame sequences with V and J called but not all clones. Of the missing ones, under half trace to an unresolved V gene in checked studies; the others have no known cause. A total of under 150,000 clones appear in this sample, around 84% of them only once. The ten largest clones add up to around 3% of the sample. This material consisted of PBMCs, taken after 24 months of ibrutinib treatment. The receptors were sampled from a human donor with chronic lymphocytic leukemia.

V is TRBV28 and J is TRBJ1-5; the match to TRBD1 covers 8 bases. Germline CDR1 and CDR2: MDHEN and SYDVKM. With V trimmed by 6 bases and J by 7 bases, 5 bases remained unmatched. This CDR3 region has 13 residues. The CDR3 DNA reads TGTGCCAGCAGGACAGGGGTGCTCCAGCCCCAGCATTTT. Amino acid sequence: CASRTGVLQPQHF.

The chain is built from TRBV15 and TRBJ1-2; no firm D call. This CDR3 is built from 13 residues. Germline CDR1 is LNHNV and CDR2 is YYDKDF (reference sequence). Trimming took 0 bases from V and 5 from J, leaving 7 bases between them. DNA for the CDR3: TGTGCCACCAGCAGAGATATGGGTTATGGCTACACCTTC. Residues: CATSRDMGYGYTF.

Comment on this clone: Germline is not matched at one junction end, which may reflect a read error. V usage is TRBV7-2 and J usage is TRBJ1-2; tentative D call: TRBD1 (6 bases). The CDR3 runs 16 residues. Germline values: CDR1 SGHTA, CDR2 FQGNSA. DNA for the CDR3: TGCGCCAGCAGCCAAGACCCACTGACAGGTAGCTATGGCTACACCTTC. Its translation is CASSQDPLTGSYGYTF.

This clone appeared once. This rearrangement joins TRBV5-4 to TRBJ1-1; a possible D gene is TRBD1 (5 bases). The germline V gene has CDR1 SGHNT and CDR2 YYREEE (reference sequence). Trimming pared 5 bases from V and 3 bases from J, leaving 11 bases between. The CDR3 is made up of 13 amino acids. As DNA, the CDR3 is TGTGCCAGCAGAGGGGACGCAGACACTGAAGCTTTCTTT. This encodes CASRGDADTEAFF.

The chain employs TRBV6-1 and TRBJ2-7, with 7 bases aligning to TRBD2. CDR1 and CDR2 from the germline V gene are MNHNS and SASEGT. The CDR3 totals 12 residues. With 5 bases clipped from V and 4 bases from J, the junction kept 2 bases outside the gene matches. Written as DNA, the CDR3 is TGTGCCAGCAGTCCCGGGGGGTACGAGCAGTACTTC. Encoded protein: CASSPGGYEQYF.

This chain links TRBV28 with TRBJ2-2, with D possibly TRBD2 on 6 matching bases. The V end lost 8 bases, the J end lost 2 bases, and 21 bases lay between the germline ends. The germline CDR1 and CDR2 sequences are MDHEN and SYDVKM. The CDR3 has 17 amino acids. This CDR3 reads CASFDGGGWRNTGELFF. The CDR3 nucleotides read TGTGCCAGCTTTGATGGGGGAGGCTGGAGAAACACCGGGGAGCTGTTTTTT.